The clone carrying this T cell receptor (beta chain) was seen many times. Antigen: not known. This entry comes from a study of identical twins. Each CDR3 protein gets one entry after TCRdb re-called the 5' RACE reads with MiXCR. The table has about 240,000 distinct CDR3 sequences, roughly a tenth seen once. Findings and caveats of the study: Part of the zero-insertion signal could reflect confounding by invariant MAIT and iNKT cells.

The CDR3 covers 15 residues. The germline CDR1 and CDR2 sequences are GTSNPN and SVGIG (reference sequence). The V end was cut by 0 bases, the J end by 2 bases, with 14 bases between. The sequence was obtained from a man aged 50-59 years in good health. The chain carries TRBV30 and TRBJ2-7; no clear D. Sample: memory T cells sorted from blood. In nucleotides, the CDR3 is TGTGCCTGGAGTGTACTTTTTGCTACCCCCTACGAGCAGTACTTC. Protein: CAWSVLFATPYEQYF.